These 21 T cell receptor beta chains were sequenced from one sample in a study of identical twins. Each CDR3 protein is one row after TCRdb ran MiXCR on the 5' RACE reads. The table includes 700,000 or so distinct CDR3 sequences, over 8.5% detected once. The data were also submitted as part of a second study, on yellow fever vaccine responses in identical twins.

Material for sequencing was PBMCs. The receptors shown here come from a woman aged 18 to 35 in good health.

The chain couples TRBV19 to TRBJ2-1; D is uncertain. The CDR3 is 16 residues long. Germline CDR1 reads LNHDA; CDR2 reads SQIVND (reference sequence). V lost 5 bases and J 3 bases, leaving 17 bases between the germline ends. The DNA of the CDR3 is TGTGCCAGTAGTTCCCGACCAGGCCCGCGCTACAATGAGCAGTTCTTC. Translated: CASSSRPGPRYNEQFF.

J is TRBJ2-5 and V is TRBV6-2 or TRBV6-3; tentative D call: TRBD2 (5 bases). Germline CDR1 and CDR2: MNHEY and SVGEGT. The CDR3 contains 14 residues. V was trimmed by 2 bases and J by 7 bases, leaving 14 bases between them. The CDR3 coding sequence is TGTGCCAGCAGTTACGGTCTAGCACGAGGGACCCAGTACTTC. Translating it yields CASSYGLARGTQYF.

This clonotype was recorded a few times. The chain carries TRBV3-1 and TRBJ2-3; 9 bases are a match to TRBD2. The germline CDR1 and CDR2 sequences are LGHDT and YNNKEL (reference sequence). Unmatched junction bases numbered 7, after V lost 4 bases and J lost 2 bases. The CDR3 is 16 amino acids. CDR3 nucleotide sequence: TGTGCCAGCAGCCGGATTAGCGGGAGATTCACAGATACGCAGTATTTT. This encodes CASSRISGRFTDTQYF.

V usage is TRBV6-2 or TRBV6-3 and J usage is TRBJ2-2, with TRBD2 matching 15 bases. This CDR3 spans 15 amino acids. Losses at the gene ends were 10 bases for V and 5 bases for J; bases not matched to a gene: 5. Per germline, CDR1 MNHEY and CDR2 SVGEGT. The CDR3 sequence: CATGLAGGRTGELFF. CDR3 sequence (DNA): TGTGCCACCGGACTAGCGGGAGGGAGGACCGGGGAGCTGTTTTTT.

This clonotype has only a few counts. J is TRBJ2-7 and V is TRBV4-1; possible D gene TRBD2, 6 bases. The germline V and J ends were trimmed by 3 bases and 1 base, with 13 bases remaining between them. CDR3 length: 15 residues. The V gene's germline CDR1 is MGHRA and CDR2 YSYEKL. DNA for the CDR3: TGCGCCAGCAGCCAGCACGGGGGAGGTTCCTACGAGCAGTACTTC. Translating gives CASSQHGGGSYEQYF.

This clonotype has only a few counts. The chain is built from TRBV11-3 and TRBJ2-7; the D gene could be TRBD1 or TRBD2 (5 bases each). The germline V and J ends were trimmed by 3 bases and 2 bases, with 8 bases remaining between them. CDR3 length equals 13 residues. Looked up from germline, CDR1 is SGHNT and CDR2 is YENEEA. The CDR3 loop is CASSLGVTYEQYF. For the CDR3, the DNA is TGTGCCAGCAGCTTGGGGGTAACCTACGAGCAGTACTTC.

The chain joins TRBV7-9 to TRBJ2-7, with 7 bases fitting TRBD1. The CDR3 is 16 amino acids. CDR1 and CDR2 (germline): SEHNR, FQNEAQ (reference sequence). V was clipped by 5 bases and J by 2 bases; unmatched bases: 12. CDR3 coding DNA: TGTGCCAGCAGCCCCTCGGTAGTAGGGGGCCCCTACGAGCAGTACTTC. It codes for CASSPSVVGGPYEQYF.

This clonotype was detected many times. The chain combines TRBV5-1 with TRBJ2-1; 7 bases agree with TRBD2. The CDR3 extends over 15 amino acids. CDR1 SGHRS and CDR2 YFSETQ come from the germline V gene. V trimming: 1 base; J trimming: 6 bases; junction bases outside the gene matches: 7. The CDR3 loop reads CASSLWLAGVNEQFF. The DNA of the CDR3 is TGCGCCAGCAGCTTGTGGTTAGCGGGCGTCAATGAGCAGTTCTTC. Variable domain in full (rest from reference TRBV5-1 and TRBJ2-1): KAGVTQTPRYLIKTRGQQVTLSCSPISGHRSVSWYQQTPGQGLQFLFEYFSETQRNKGNFPGRFSGRQFSNSRSEMNVSTLELGDSALYLCASSLWLAGVNEQFFGPGTRLTVL.

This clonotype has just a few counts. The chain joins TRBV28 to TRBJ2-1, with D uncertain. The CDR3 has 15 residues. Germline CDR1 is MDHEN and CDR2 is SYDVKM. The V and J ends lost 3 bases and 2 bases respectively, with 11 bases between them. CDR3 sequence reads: CASSFPAAPYNEQFF. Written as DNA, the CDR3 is TGTGCCAGCAGTTTCCCGGCGGCCCCCTACAATGAGCAGTTCTTC.

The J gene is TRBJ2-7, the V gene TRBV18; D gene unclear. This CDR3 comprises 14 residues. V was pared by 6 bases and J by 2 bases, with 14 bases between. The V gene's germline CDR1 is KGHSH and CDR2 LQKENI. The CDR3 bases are TGTGCCAGCTCGCCGGACCGCCTTACCTACGAGCAGTACTTC. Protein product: CASSPDRLTYEQYF. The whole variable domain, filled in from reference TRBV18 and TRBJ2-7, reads NAGVMQNPRHLVRRRGQEARLRCSPMKGHSHVYWYRQLPEEGLKFMVYLQKENIIDESGMPKERFSAEFPKEGPSILRIQQVVRGDSAAYFCASSPDRLTYEQYFGPGTRLTVT.

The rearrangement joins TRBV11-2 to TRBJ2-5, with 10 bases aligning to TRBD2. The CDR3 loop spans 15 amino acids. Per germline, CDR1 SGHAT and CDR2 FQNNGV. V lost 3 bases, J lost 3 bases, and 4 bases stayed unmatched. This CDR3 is CASSFTLAGKETQYF. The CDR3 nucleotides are TGTGCCAGCAGCTTCACACTAGCGGGAAAAGAGACCCAGTACTTC.

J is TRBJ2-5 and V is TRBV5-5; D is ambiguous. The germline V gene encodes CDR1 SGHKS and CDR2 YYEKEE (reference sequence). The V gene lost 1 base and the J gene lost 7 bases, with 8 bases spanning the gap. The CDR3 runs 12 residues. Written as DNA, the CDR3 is TGTGCCAGCAGCTTGATGAGAATGACCCAGTACTTC. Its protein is CASSLMRMTQYF.

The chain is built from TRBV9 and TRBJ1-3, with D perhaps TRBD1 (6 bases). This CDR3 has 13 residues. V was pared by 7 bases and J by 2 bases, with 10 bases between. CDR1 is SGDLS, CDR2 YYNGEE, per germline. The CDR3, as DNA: TGTGCCAGCGACGGGGGCCCTGGAAACACCATATATTTT. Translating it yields CASDGGPGNTIYF.

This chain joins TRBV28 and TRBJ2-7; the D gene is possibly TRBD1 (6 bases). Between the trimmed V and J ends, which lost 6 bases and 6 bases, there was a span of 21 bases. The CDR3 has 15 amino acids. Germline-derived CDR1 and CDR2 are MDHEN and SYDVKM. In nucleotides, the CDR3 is TGTGCCAGCAGCCAGTTATGGGGACACTCTGGCGAGCAGTACTTC. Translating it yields CASSQLWGHSGEQYF.

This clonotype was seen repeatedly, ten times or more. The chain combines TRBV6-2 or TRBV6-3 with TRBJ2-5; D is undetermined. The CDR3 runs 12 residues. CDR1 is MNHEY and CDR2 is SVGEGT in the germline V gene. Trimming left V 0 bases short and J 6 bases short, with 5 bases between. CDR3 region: CASSYSEKTQYF. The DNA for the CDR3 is TGTGCCAGCAGTTACTCGGAAAAGACCCAGTACTTC.

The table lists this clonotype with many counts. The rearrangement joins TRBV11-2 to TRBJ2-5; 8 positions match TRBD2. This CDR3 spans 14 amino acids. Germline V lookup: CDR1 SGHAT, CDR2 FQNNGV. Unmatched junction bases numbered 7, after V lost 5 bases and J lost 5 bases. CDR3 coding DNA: TGTGCCAGCAGCGCTGGACTAGCTGGCGAGACCCAGTACTTC. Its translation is CASSAGLAGETQYF.

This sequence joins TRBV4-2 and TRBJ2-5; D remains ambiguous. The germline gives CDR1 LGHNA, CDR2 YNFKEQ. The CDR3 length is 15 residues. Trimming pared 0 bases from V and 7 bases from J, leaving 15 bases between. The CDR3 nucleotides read TGTGCCAGCAGCCAAGATTGGGCTAGTAGTGGGACCCAGTACTTC. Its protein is CASSQDWASSGTQYF.

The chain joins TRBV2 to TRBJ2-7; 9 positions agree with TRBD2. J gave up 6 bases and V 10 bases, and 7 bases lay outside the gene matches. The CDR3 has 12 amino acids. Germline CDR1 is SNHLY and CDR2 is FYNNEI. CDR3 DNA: TGTGCCACTAAGGGACTAGCAGGCGAGCAGTACTTC. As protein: CATKGLAGEQYF.

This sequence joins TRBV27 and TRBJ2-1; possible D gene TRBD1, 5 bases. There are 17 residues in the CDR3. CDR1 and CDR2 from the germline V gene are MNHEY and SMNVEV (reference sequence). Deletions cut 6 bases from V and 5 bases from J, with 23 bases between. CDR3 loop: CASSLRTAGLVDNEQFF. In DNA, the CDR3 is TGTGCCAGCAGCCTCCGAACCGCAGGGCTGGTAGACAATGAGCAGTTCTTC.

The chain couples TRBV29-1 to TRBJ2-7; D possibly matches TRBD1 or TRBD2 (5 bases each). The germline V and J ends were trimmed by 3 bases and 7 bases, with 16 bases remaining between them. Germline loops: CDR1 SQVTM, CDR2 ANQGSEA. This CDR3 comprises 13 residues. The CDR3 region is CSVDEGPPREQYF. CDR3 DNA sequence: TGCAGCGTTGATGAGGGACCTCCCAGGGAGCAGTACTTC.

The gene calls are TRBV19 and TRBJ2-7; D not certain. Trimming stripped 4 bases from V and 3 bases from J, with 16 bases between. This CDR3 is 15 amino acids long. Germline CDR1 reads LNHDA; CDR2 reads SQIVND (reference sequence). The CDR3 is CASSTNRIDGYEQYF. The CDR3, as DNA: TGTGCCAGTAGTACTAATCGAATCGACGGCTACGAGCAGTACTTC.